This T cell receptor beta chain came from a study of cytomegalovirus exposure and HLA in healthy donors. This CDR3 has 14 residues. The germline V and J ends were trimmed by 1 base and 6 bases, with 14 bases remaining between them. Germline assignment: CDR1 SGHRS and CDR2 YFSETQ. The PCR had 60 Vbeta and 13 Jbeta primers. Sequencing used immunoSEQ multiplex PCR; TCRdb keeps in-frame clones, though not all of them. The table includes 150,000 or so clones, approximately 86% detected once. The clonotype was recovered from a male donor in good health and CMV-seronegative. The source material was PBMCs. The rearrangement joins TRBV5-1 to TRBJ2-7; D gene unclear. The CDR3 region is CASSLQAPLSEQYF. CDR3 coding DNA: TGCGCCAGCAGCTTGCAGGCCCCTCTGTCCGAGCAGTACTTC.